This entry describes one TCR beta chain. As yet, its antigen is unknown. The germline V gene has CDR1 MDHEN and CDR2 SYDVKM. The CDR3 sequence is 16 residues long. Losses at the gene ends were 5 bases for V and 5 bases for J; bases not matched to a gene: 11. The record originates from a study of graft-versus-host responses after intestinal transplantation. Study-wide results and caveats: Detected in recipient marrow were GvH clones, some of which were first observed in ileum or blood.

Generated by immunoSEQ multiplex PCR, the TCRdb table keeps only in-frame clones and is missing some. The table records more than 95,000 clones, roughly nine tenths of them present only once. The receptor's source is a human donor who received an intestinal transplant. V gene TRBV28 combines with J gene TRBJ1-2, with 10 bases fitting TRBD1. This sample comprised unstimulated CD4+ T cells sorted from spleen or lymph node cells, obtained before intestinal transplant. CDR3 DNA: TGTGCCAGCAGTAAGACCGGGACAGGGGTATGGTATGGCTACACCTTC. This translates into CASSKTGTGVWYGYTF.